The 21 T cell receptor beta chains given below trace back to one sample, sequenced in a study of cytomegalovirus exposure and HLA in healthy donors. The study ran its PCR with 60 Vbeta and 13 Jbeta primers. Data came from immunoSEQ multiplex PCR; TCRdb stores just in-frame clones and leaves some out. Of approximately 150,000 clones detected, 72% appear once; the ten largest clones hold 2% to 2.5%. Sequencing was done on a sample of PBMCs. The receptors stem from a human donor in good health.

This chain links TRBV19 with TRBJ1-2, with D possibly matching TRBD1 (5 bases). The CDR3 has 15 amino acids. Per germline, CDR1 LNHDA and CDR2 SQIVND (reference sequence). V was cut by 2 bases and J by 2 bases, with 12 bases left in between. CDR3 sequence reads: CASSIRARGNYGYTF. The CDR3 DNA reads TGTGCCAGTAGTATAAGGGCGCGGGGGAACTATGGCTACACCTTC.

V usage is TRBV7-5 and J usage is TRBJ1-6; TRBD1, the D gene given by the table, was not confirmed from the DNA. TRBV7-5 is listed as a pseudogene. The CDR3 is made up of 19 amino acids. CDR3 nucleotides: TGTGCCAGAAGCCCAATCCGGGACAGGGGTATGGACTACAATTCACCCCTCCACTTT. Translation gives CARSPIRDRGMDYNSPLHF.

This clone was recorded many times. The chain combines TRBV7-2 with TRBJ1-5; D is undetermined. Trimming removed 5 bases from V and 3 bases from J, with 5 bases in between. CDR1 and CDR2 from the germline V gene are SGHTA and FQGNSA. The CDR3 loop spans 12 amino acids. The CDR3 nucleotides are TGTGCCAGCAGCACACCCAATCAGCCCCAGCATTTT. Translating it yields CASSTPNQPQHF. Complete variable domain (other parts from reference TRBV7-2 and TRBJ1-5): GAGVSQSPSNKVTEKGKDVELRCDPISGHTALYWYRQSLGQGLEFLIYFQGNSAPDKSGLPSDRFSAERTGGSVSTLTIQRTQQEDSAVYLCASSTPNQPQHFGDGTRLSIL.

The V call is TRBV4-3, the J call TRBJ1-1, with 7 bases aligning to TRBD1. Germline V gives CDR1 LGHNA, CDR2 YSLEER. V lost 0 bases, J lost 3 bases, and 4 bases stayed unmatched. The CDR3 spans 15 residues. The CDR3 reads CASSQERDSYTEAFF. DNA for the CDR3: TGCGCCAGCAGCCAAGAGAGGGACAGCTACACTGAAGCTTTCTTT.

The chain recombines TRBV19 with TRBJ1-5; maybe TRBD1 (5 bases). CDR1 LNHDA and CDR2 SQIVND come from the germline V gene (reference sequence). The CDR3 is made up of 13 amino acids. Trimming removed 1 base at V and 7 bases at J, with 8 bases between. DNA for the CDR3: TGTGCCAGTAGTATAGGCAGGGAACAGCCCCAGCATTTT. It yields the protein CASSIGREQPQHF.

This clone was seen only a few times. The rearrangement joins TRBV6-5 to TRBJ2-7; TRBD1 agrees at 10 bases. The CDR3 loop spans 15 amino acids. Looked up from germline, CDR1 is MNHEY and CDR2 is SVGAGI. Trimming cost V 4 bases and J 2 bases; bases outside gene matches: 5. CDR3 sequence: CASSSGTGAAYEQYF. The CDR3 region has the DNA TGTGCCAGCAGTTCAGGGACAGGGGCTGCCTACGAGCAGTACTTC.

The V and J genes are TRBV6-1 and TRBJ1-2; D unclear. V lost 1 base and J lost 2, with 20 bases in between. CDR3 length equals 18 residues. Germline CDR1 and CDR2: MNHNS and SASEGT. The CDR3 DNA follows: TGTGCCAGCAGTGAAGGACTATCATGGGTGGCGGGGAACTATGGCTACACCTTC. Its translation: CASSEGLSWVAGNYGYTF.

This rearrangement joins TRBV5-6 to TRBJ1-4, with TRBD1 matching over 8 bases. The CDR3 length is 14 residues. Germline V gene sequence: CDR1 SGHDT, CDR2 YYEEEE. V dropped 4 bases and J dropped 8; count of bases not matched to a gene: 7. The CDR3: CASSVTGGEEKLFF. CDR3 sequence (DNA): TGTGCCAGCAGCGTCACAGGGGGAGAAGAAAAACTGTTTTTT.

With respect to this clone: This same CDR3 is encoded by further DNA sequences in the sample. The chain carries TRBV2 and TRBJ2-5, with TRBD1 as a possible D gene (6 bases). Between the trimmed V and J ends, which lost 8 bases and 5 bases, there was a span of 9 bases. Germline CDR1 and CDR2: SNHLY and FYNNEI. The length of the CDR3 is 11 residues. CDR3 in amino acids: CASRQGETQYF. As DNA, the CDR3 is TGTGCCAGCCGTCAGGGGGAGACCCAGTACTTC.

This chain joins TRBV4-1 and TRBJ1-2; D is uncertain. The CDR3 is 15 amino acids. Between the trimmed V and J ends, which lost 1 base and 1 base, there was a span of 10 bases. Germline values: CDR1 MGHRA, CDR2 YSYEKL. This chain's CDR3 is CASSQGGGLNYGYTF. For the CDR3, the DNA is TGCGCCAGCAGCCAAGGAGGAGGGCTTAACTATGGCTACACCTTC.

The chain combines TRBV12-5 with TRBJ2-3, with unresolved D. Germline CDR1 reads LGHNT; CDR2 reads FRNRAP. The CDR3 sequence is 13 residues long. The ends were cut back, 2 bases at V and 4 bases at J, with 7 bases in the middle. CDR3 loop: CASGLNRADTQYF. CDR3 coding DNA: TGTGCTAGTGGTTTGAATCGGGCAGATACGCAGTATTTT.

The chain joins TRBV12-5 to TRBJ1-1, with D possibly TRBD1 on 5 matching bases. Germline V gives CDR1 LGHNT, CDR2 FRNRAP. This CDR3 is built from 13 residues. V lost 6 bases and J 5 bases, leaving 13 bases between the germline ends. CDR3 coding DNA: TGTGCTAGTGGCCAATCGACAGAAACTGAAGCTTTCTTT. Protein sequence: CASGQSTETEAFF.

V and J are TRBV7-6 and TRBJ1-3; D gene uncertain. V was clipped by 5 bases and J by 0 bases, with 14 bases between them. Looked up from germline, CDR1 is SGHVS and CDR2 is FNYEAQ. The CDR3 spans 16 residues. DNA for the CDR3: TGTGCCAGCAGCCCGTCCTTTCCTAGCTCTGGAAACACCATATATTTT. Protein: CASSPSFPSSGNTIYF.

The chain has TRBV10-3 and TRBJ1-3, with TRBD1 identical over 12 bases. V lost 9 bases and J lost 4; bases outside the gene matches: 4. The CDR3 loop spans 14 amino acids. From germline, CDR1 is ENHRY and CDR2 SYGVKD. The CDR3 spells CAMGQGAIGNTIYF. CDR3 nucleotide sequence: TGTGCCATGGGACAGGGGGCAATCGGAAACACCATATATTTT.

Only one count was recorded for this clone. The DNA for the CDR3 is TGTGCCAGCAGCGGCCGGGACAGGGGAACAGATACGCAGTATTTT. Translating it yields CASSGRDRGTDTQYF. The J gene is TRBJ2-3, the V gene TRBV25-1; the match to TRBD1 covers 10 bases. The trim removed 6 bases at V and 3 bases at J, leaving 6 bases unmatched. Germline V CDR1 and CDR2: MGHDK, SYGVNS. The CDR3 runs 15 residues.

V gene TRBV9 combines with J gene TRBJ2-7; 13 bases line up with TRBD2. CDR1 is SGDLS and CDR2 is YYNGEE in the germline V gene. With V trimmed by 3 bases and J by 2 bases, 11 bases remained unmatched. CDR3 length: 18 residues. CDR3 nucleotides: TGTGCCAGCAGCGATGACCCGAGACTAGCGGGGGGTGCCTACGAGCAGTACTTC. Protein sequence: CASSDDPRLAGGAYEQYF.

This clone appeared a few times. The chain is built from TRBV30 and TRBJ2-1, with 10 bases aligning to TRBD2. The germline CDR1 and CDR2 sequences are GTSNPN and SVGIG (reference sequence). This CDR3 has 16 amino acids. V trimming: 1 base; J trimming: 8 bases; junction bases outside the gene matches: 11. CDR3 amino acids: CAWSDPSGGPLDEQFF. The CDR3 DNA reads TGTGCCTGGAGTGACCCTAGCGGGGGACCCCTGGATGAGCAGTTCTTC.

This chain uses TRBV7-9 with TRBJ2-1; 13 positions match TRBD2. CDR1 SEHNR and CDR2 FQNEAQ come from the germline V gene (reference sequence). The V gene end was trimmed by 2 bases and the J gene end by 7 bases; junction bases not matched to a gene: 11. CDR3 length: 18 amino acids. The CDR3: CASSLWVTSGGAGNEQFF. CDR3 nucleotides: TGTGCCAGCAGCTTATGGGTTACTAGCGGGGGGGCCGGGAATGAGCAGTTCTTC.

The chain combines TRBV4-3 with TRBJ2-2; the D gene is possibly TRBD2 (6 bases). Trimming removed 1 base at V and 4 bases at J, with 19 bases between. The germline V gene encodes CDR1 LGHNA and CDR2 YSLEER. The CDR3 spans 18 residues. In DNA form, the CDR3 reads TGCGCCAGCAGCCAAGGCCCTTTAGGTAGCGGCTCCACCGGGGAGCTGTTTTTT. It codes for CASSQGPLGSGSTGELFF.

This chain uses TRBV4-1 with TRBJ1-3, with D hard to call. Trimming took 4 bases from V and 0 from J, leaving 22 bases between them. Germline CDR1 MGHRA, CDR2 YSYEKL. The CDR3 runs to 19 residues. The CDR3 sequence is CASSLVEGSSRPSGNTIYF. CDR3 bases: TGCGCCAGCAGCCTAGTCGAGGGTTCTTCGCGACCCTCTGGAAACACCATATATTTT.

CDR3 protein: CASSIGGARPLHF. Written as DNA, the CDR3 is TGTGCCAGTAGTATTGGTGGGGCGAGGCCCCTCCACTTT. The chain combines TRBV19 with TRBJ1-6, with D perhaps TRBD1 (5 bases). The CDR3 extends over 13 amino acids. The V and J ends lost 3 bases and 13 bases respectively, with 13 bases between them. Germline CDR1 LNHDA, CDR2 SQIVND (reference sequence).